This TCR beta chain was recorded in a study of T cell responses to AZD1222 COVID-19 vaccine. General study results and limits: Just a handful of people given AZD1222 tested seropositive at baseline.

Comment on this clone: Its matching antigen is unknown.

Libraries were prepared by immunoSEQ multiplex PCR; TCRdb keeps only in-frame clonotypes and omits some of them. The data show 95,000 to 110,000 clones, 80% to 95% seen once. V lost 0 bases and J 8 bases, leaving 12 bases between the germline ends. The CDR3 is 14 amino acids. Looked up from germline, CDR1 is SGHNT and CDR2 is YYREEE (reference sequence). The chain uses TRBV5-4 and TRBJ2-1; TRBD1 might be the D (5 bases). This specimen was peripheral blood, taken 28 days after the second AZD1222 dose. The source is an adult who received the AZD1222 COVID-19 vaccine. CDR3 in DNA: TGTGCCAGCAGCTTGGGGGCAGGGTACGATGAGCAGTTCTTC. It is translated as CASSLGAGYDEQFF.